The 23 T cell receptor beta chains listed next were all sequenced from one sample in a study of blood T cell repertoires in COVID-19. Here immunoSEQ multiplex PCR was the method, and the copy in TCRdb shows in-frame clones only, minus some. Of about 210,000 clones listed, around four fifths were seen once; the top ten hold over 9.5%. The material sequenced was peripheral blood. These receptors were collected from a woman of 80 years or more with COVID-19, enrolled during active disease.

The CDR3 sequence: CASSLGLAGGPHNEQFF. In nucleotides, the CDR3 is TGTGCCAGCAGCTTAGGACTAGCGGGGGGGCCCCACAATGAGCAGTTCTTC. The chain combines TRBV7-6 with TRBJ2-1; TRBD2 matches at 14 bases. CDR3 length equals 17 residues. J lost 5 bases, V lost 1 base, and 4 bases had no gene match. The germline CDR1 and CDR2 sequences are SGHVS and FNYEAQ.

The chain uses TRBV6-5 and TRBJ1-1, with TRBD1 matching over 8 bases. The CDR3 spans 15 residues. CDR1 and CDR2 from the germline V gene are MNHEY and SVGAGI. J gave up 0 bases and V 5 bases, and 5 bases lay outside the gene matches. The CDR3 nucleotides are TGTGCCAGCAGTAGCACAGGGGGAGTGAACACTGAAGCTTTCTTT. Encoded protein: CASSSTGGVNTEAFF.

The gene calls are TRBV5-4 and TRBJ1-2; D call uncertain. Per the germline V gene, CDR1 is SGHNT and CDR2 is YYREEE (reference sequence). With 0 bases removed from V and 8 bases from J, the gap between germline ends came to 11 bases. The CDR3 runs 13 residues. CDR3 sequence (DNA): TGTGCCAGCAGCTTGGAAGAGGGCTGGGGCTACACCTTC. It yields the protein CASSLEEGWGYTF.

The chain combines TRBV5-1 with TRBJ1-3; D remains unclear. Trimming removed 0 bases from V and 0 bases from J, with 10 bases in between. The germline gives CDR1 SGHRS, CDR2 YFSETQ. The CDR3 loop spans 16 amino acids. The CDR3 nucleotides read TGCGCCAGCAGCTTGGAGGCCCCGGGCTCTGGAAACACCATATATTTT. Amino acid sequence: CASSLEAPGSGNTIYF. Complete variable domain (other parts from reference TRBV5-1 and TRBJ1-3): KAGVTQTPRYLIKTRGQQVTLSCSPISGHRSVSWYQQTPGQGLQFLFEYFSETQRNKGNFPGRFSGRQFSNSRSEMNVSTLELGDSALYLCASSLEAPGSGNTIYFGEGSWLTVV.

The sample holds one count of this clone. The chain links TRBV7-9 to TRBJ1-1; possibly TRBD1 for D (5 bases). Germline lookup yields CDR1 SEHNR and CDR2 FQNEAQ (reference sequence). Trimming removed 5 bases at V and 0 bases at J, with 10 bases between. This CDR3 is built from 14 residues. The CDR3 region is CASSLQDMNTEAFF. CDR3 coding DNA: TGTGCCAGCAGCCTGCAGGACATGAACACTGAAGCTTTCTTT.

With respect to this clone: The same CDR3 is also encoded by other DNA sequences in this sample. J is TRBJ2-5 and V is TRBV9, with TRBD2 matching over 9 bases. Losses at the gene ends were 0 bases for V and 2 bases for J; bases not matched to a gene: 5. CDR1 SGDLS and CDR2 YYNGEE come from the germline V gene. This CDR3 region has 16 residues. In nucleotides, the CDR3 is TGTGCCAGCAGCGTAGGTAGCGGGGGAGGACAAGAGACCCAGTACTTC. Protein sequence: CASSVGSGGGQETQYF.

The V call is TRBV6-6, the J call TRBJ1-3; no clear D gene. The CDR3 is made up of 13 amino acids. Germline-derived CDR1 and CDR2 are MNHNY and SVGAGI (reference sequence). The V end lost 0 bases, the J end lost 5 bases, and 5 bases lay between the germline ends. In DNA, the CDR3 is TGTGCCAGCAGTTACTCGACAAGAAACACCATATATTTT. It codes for CASSYSTRNTIYF.

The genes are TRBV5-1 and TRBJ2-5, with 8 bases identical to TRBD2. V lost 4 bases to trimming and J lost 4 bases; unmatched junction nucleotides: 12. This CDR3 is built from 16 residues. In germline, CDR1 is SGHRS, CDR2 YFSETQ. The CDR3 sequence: CASSRSLTGGRETQYF. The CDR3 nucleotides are TGCGCCAGCAGCCGTTCTCTAACGGGGGGGCGAGAGACCCAGTACTTC. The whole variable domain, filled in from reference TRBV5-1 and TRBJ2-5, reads KAGVTQTPRYLIKTRGQQVTLSCSPISGHRSVSWYQQTPGQGLQFLFEYFSETQRNKGNFPGRFSGRQFSNSRSEMNVSTLELGDSALYLCASSRSLTGGRETQYFGPGTRLLVL.

CDR3 in amino acids: CASRTRGWDEQFF. The CDR3 bases are TGTGCCAGCAGGACCAGGGGGTGGGATGAGCAGTTCTTC. The chain recombines TRBV12-3 or TRBV12-4 with TRBJ2-1, with TRBD1 matching over 7 bases. The CDR3 runs 13 residues. The junction had 7 bases not matched to a gene; V was cut back by 6 bases and J by 8 bases.

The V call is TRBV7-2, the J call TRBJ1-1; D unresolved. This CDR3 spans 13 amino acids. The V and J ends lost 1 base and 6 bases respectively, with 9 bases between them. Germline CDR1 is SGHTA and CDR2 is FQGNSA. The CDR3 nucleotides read TGTGCCAGCAGCTTAGGGGCAGGTGCTGAAGCTTTCTTT. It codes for CASSLGAGAEAFF.

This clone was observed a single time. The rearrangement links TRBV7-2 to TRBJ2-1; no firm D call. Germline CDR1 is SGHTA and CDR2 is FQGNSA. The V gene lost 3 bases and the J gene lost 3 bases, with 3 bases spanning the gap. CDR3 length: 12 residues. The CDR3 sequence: CASSFNYNEQFF. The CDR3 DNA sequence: TGTGCCAGCAGCTTTAACTACAATGAGCAGTTCTTC.

The chain's CDR3 is CAISESSGMGNTEAFF. CDR3 in DNA: TGTGCCATCAGTGAGTCCTCGGGAATGGGGAACACTGAAGCTTTCTTT. The V gene is TRBV10-3, the J gene TRBJ1-1; D gene ambiguous. Trimming cost V 0 bases and J 1 base, with 12 bases left between them. The CDR3 is 16 residues long. In germline, CDR1 is ENHRY, CDR2 SYGVKD.

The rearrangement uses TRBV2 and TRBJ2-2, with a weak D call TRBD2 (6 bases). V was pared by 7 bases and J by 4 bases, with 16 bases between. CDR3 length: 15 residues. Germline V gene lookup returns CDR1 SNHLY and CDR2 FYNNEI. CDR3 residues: CASKTHPGGTGELFF. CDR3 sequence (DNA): TGTGCCAGCAAGACCCACCCCGGGGGCACCGGGGAGCTGTTTTTT. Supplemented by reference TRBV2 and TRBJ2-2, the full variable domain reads EPEVTQTPSHQVTQMGQEVILRCVPISNHLYFYWYRQILGQKVEFLVSFYNNEISEKSEIFDDQFSVERPDGSNFTLKIRSTKLEDSAMYFCASKTHPGGTGELFFGEGSRLTVL.

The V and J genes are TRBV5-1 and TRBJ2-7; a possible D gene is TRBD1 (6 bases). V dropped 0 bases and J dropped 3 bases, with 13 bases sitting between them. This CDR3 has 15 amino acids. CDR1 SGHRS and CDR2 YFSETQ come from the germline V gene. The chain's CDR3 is CASSLGGHENYEQYF. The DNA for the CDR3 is TGCGCCAGCAGCTTGGGGGGACACGAGAACTACGAGCAGTACTTC.

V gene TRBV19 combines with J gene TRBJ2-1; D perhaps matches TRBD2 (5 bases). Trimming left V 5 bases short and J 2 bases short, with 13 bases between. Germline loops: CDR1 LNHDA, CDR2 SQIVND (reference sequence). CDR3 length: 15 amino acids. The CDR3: CASSESGGAYNEQFF. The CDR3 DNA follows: TGTGCCAGTAGTGAGAGCGGTGGGGCCTACAATGAGCAGTTCTTC.

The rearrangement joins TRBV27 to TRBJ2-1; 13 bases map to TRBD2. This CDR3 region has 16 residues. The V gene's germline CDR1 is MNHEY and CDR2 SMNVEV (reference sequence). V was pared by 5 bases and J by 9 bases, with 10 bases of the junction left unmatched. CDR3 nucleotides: TGTGCCAGCAGTCCCTACACTAGCGGGGGGGCGGGTGAGCAGTTCTTC. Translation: CASSPYTSGGAGEQFF.

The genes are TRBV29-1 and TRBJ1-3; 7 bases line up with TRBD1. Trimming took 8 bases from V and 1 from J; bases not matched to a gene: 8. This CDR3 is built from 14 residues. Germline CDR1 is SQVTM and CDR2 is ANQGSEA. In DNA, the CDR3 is TGCAGCAAAAGACAGGGACGTTCTGGAAACACCATATATTTT. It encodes CSKRQGRSGNTIYF.

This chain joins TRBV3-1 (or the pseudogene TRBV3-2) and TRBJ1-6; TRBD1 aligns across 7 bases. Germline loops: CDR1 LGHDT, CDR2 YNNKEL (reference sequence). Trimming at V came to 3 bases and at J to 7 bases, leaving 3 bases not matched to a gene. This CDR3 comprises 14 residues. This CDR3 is CASSHPGQNSPLHF. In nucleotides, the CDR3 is TGTGCCAGCAGCCATCCGGGACAGAATTCACCCCTCCACTTT.

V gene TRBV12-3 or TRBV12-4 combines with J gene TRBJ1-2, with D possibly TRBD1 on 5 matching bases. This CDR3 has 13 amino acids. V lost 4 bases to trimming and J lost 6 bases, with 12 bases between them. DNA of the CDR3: TGTGCCAGCAGTTACTCGACAGAGAATGGCTACACCTTC. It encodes CASSYSTENGYTF.

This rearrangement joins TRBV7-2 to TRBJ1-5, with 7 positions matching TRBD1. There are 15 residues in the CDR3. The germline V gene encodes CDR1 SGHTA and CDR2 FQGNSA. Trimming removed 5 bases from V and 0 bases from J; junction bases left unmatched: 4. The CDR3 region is CASSPGQYSNQPQHF. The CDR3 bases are TGTGCCAGCAGCCCGGGACAGTATAGCAATCAGCCCCAGCATTTT.

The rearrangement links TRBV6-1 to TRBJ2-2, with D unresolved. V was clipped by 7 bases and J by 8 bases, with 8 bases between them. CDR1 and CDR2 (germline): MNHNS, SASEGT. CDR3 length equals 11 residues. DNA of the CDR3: TGTGCCAGCATACATTTGGGGGAGCTGTTTTTT. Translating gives CASIHLGELFF.

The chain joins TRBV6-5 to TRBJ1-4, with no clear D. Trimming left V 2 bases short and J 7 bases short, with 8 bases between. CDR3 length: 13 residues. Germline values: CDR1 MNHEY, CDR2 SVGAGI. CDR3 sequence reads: CASSYGEVEKLFF. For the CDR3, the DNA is TGTGCCAGCAGTTACGGGGAGGTTGAAAAACTGTTTTTT.

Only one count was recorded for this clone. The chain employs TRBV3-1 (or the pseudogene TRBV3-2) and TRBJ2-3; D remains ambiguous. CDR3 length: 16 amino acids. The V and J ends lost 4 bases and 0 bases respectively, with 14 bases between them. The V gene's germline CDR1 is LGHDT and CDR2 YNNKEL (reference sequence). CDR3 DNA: TGTGCCAGCAGCCCCTGGTTAGCCGATAGCACAGATACGCAGTATTTT. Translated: CASSPWLADSTDTQYF.